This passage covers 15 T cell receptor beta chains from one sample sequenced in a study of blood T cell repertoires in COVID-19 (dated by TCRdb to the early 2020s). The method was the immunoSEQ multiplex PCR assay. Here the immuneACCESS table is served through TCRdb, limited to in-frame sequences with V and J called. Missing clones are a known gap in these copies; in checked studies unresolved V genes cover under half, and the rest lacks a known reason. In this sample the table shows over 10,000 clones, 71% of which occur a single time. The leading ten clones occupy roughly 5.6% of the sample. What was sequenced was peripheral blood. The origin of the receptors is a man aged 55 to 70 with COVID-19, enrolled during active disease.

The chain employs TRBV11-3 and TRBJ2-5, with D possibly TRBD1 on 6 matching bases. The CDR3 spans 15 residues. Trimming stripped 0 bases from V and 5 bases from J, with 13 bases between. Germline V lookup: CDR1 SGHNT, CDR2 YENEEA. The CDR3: CASSLEGWQGETQYF. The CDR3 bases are TGTGCCAGCAGCTTAGAGGGGTGGCAGGGGGAGACCCAGTACTTC.

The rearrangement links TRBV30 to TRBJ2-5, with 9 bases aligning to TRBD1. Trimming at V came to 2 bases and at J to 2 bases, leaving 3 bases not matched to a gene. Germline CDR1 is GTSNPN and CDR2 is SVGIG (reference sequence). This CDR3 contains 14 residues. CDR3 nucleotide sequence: TGTGCCTGGAGTCCAGGACAGGGGCAAGAGACCCAGTACTTC. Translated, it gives CAWSPGQGQETQYF.

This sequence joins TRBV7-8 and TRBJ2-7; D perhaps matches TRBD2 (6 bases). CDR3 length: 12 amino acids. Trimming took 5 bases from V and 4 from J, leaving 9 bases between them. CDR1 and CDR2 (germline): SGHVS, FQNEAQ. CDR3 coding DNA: TGTGCCAGCAGCCTTAGCGGTTACGAGCAGTACGTC. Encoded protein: CASSLSGYEQYV.

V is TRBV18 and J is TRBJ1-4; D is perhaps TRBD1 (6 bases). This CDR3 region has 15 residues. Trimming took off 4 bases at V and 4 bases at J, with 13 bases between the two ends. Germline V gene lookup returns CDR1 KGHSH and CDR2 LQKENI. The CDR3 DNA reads TGTGCCAGCTCACGCCCACAGGGTGGTAATGAAAAACTGTTTTTT. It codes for CASSRPQGGNEKLFF.

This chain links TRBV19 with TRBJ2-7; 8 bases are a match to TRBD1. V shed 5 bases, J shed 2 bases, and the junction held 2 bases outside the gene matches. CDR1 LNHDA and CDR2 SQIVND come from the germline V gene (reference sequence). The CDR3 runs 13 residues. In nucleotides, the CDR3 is TGTGCCAGTAGTCAGGGGGCCCCCTACGAGCAGTACGTC. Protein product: CASSQGAPYEQYV.

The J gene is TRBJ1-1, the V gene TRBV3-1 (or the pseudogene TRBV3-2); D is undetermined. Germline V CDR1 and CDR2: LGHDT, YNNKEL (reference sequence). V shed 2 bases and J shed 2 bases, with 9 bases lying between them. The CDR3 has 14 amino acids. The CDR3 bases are TGTGCCAGCAGCCAACGAGAATTTAACACTGAAGCTTTCTTT. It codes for CASSQREFNTEAFF.

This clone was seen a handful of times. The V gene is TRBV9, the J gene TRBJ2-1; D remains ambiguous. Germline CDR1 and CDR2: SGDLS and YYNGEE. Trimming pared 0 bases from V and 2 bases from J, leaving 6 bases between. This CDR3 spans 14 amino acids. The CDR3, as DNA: TGTGCCAGCAGCGTAGAACTCACCTACAATGAGCAGTTCTTC. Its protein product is CASSVELTYNEQFF.

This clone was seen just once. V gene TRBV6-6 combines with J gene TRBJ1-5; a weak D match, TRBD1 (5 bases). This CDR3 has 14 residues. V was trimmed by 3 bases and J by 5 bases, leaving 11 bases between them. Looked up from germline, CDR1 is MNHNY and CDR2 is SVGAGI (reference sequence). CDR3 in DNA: TGTGCCAGCAGTTATGCACAGGACGATCAGCCCCAGCATTTT. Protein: CASSYAQDDQPQHF.

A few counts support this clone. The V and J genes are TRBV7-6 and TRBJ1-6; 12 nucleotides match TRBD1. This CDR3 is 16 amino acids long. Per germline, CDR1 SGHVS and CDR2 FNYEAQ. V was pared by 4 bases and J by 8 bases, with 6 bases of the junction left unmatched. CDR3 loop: CASSSGTGGGYSPLHF. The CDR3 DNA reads TGTGCCAGCAGCTCAGGGACAGGGGGCGGTTATTCACCCCTCCACTTT. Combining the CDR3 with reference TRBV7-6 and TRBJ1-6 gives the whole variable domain GAGVSQSPRYKVTKRGQDVALRCDPISGHVSLYWYRQALGQGPEFLTYFNYEAQQDKSGLPNDRFSAERPEGSISTLTIQRTEQRDSAMYRCASSSGTGGGYSPLHFGNGTRLTVT.

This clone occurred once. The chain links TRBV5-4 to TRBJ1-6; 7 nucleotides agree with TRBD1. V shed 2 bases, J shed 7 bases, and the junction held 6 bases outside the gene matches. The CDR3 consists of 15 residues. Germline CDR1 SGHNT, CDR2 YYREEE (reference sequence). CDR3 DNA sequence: TGTGCCAGCAGCTTAACAGGGGACGGGAATTCACCCCTCCACTTT. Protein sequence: CASSLTGDGNSPLHF.

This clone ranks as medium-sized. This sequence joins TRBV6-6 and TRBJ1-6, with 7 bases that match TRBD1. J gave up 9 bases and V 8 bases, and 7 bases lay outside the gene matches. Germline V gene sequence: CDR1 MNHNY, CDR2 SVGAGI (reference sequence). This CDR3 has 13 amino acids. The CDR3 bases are TGTGCCAGCTCCACAGGGGTAGGTTCACCCCTCCACTTT. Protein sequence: CASSTGVGSPLHF.

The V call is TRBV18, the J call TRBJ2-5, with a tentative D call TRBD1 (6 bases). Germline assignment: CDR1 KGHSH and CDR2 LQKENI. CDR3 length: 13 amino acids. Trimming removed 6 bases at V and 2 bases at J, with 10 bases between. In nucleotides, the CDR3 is TGTGCCAGCTCCCCTCAGGGGCAAGAGACCCAGTACTTC. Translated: CASSPQGQETQYF.

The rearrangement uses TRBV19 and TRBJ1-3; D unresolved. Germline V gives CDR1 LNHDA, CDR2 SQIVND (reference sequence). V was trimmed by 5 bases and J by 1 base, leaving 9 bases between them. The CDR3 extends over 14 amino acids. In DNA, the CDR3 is TGTGCCAGTAGTGTCACGGGGTCTGGAAACACCATATATTTT. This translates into CASSVTGSGNTIYF.

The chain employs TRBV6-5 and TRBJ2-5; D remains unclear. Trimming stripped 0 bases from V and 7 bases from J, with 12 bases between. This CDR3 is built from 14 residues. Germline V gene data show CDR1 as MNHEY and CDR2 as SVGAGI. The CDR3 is CASSYSPPSWTQYF. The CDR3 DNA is TGTGCCAGCAGTTACTCCCCTCCCTCTTGGACCCAGTACTTC.

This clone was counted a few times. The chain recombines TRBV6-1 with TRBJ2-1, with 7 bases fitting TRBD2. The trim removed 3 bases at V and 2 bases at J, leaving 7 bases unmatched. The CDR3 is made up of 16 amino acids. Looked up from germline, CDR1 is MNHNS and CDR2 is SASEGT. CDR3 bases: TGTGCCAGCAGTGATCCCAGCGGGGCGGCCTACAATGAGCAGTTCTTC. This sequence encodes CASSDPSGAAYNEQFF.